Sequencing of this TCR beta chain was carried out in a study of T-cell memory formation after mild COVID-19. About the study: Largely, TCR clusters stayed within a single donor. Study-level points and caveats: Second-wave clones reaching peak frequency on day 37 lacked confirmed SARS-CoV-2 specificity. CD4/CD8 balance held among clones contracting day 15 to 85, and later expanders leaned CD4+. Clones that contracted clustered mainly in CM and EM if CD4+ and in EMRA if CD8+.

TCRdb analysed the 5' RACE reads with MiXCR anew, one entry per CDR3 protein. This sample has around 340,000 distinct CDR3 sequences, with around 14% found just once. This CDR3 spans 14 amino acids. The V gene lost 5 bases and the J gene lost 2 bases, with 12 bases spanning the gap. Germline lookup yields CDR1 WNHNN and CDR2 SYGVQD (reference sequence). In this sample, this clonotype turned up a few times. Its specificity is not known. The sequenced sample was PBMCs or a T cell subset sorted from them (not recorded which). The TCR originated in a young man who had mild COVID-19 (a few samples of this study predate the infection). Cell type and time point are not known. The chain recombines TRBV10-1 with TRBJ1-1; no clear D. The CDR3 nucleotides are TGCGCCAGCAGTCCCTCATGGGGAAACACTGAAGCTTTCTTT. Its protein is CASSPSWGNTEAFF.